The 2 T cell receptor beta chains below were found in one sample sequenced in a study of cytomegalovirus exposure and HLA in healthy donors. Clones were sequenced by immunoSEQ multiplex PCR, and TCRdb holds only the in-frame ones, with some missing. The sample lists 150,000 to 200,000 clones, around nine tenths occurring once. Sample: PBMCs. The receptors were gathered from a man aged 18-30 years in good health and CMV-seropositive.

The chain couples TRBV7-9 to TRBJ2-7; TRBD2 matches 8 bases. Germline V gives CDR1 SEHNR, CDR2 FQNEAQ (reference sequence). The CDR3 covers 16 residues. J lost 3 bases, V lost 3 bases, and 10 bases had no gene match. The CDR3 DNA is TGTGCCAGCAGCTTGGCGACCGGGACTAGAGTCTACGAGCAGTACTTC. Translation gives CASSLATGTRVYEQYF.

This chain's CDR3 is CASGTSGNQETQYF. The CDR3 bases are TGTGCCAGTGGGACTAGCGGGAACCAAGAGACCCAGTACTTC. This chain connects TRBV27 to TRBJ2-5, with TRBD2 identical over 13 bases. V was clipped by 9 bases and J by 0 bases; unmatched bases: 1. Germline-derived CDR1 and CDR2 are MNHEY and SMNVEV (reference sequence). The CDR3 totals 14 residues.